These 6 T cell receptor beta chains were sequenced from one sample in a study of shared clonotypes between healthy human individuals. Some clones are missing from TCRdb's copy, which holds only in-frame ones; the method was immunoSEQ multiplex PCR. The table records about 680,000 clones, about 90% of them present only once. CD45RO-negative CD8 cells positively selected for CCR7 made up the naive population, which excluded terminally differentiated effector memory CD45RA+ cells. The specimen was naive CD8+ T cells sorted from blood. Receptor source: a man aged 25-45 years in good health.

V and J are TRBV12-5 and TRBJ2-1; no reliable D call. Germline CDR1 reads LGHNT; CDR2 reads FRNRAP. The ends were cut back, 3 bases at V and 1 base at J, with 10 bases in the middle. The CDR3 is 15 amino acids. The CDR3 region is CASGLSPLSYNEQFF. DNA for the CDR3: TGTGCTAGTGGTTTATCCCCCCTTTCCTACAATGAGCAGTTCTTC.

CDR3 protein: CASSLTGTGGNIQYF. The CDR3 bases are TGTGCCAGCAGCTTGACCGGGACAGGGGGAAACATTCAGTACTTC. V gene TRBV7-9 combines with J gene TRBJ2-4, with 11 bases matching TRBD1. Germline V gene lookup returns CDR1 SEHNR and CDR2 FQNEAQ (reference sequence). The CDR3 sequence is 15 residues long. The V segment lost 3 bases and the J segment 6 bases; nucleotides outside the gene matches: 4.

The V and J genes are TRBV5-4 and TRBJ2-1; 13 bases are shared with TRBD2. Germline V lookup: CDR1 SGHNT, CDR2 YYREEE (reference sequence). The CDR3 runs to 15 residues. Trimming removed 4 bases from V and 13 bases from J; junction bases left unmatched: 11. Here the CDR3 reads CASSEWTSGRLNQFF. Written as DNA, the CDR3 is TGTGCCAGCAGCGAATGGACTAGCGGGAGATTAAACCAGTTCTTC.

The chain couples TRBV11-3 to TRBJ1-3; perhaps TRBD1 as D (5 bases). Between the trimmed V and J ends, which lost 0 bases and 4 bases, there was a span of 10 bases. CDR3 length: 15 amino acids. CDR1 SGHNT and CDR2 YENEEA come from the germline V gene. The CDR3 bases are TGTGCCAGCAGCTTAGATCGGACACCCGGAAACACCATATATTTT. Translation gives CASSLDRTPGNTIYF.

The rearrangement joins TRBV5-1 to TRBJ2-3; no clear D. V lost 4 bases, J lost 4 bases, and 10 bases lay in between. The CDR3 length is 13 residues. Looked up from germline, CDR1 is SGHRS and CDR2 is YFSETQ. The CDR3 sequence: CASSPARADTQYF. The CDR3 nucleotides are TGCGCCAGCAGCCCGGCTAGAGCAGATACGCAGTATTTT.

The chain couples TRBV18 to TRBJ2-1; D call uncertain. Germline V gene lookup returns CDR1 KGHSH and CDR2 LQKENI. The V end lost 1 base, the J end lost 0 bases, and 10 bases lay between the germline ends. CDR3 size: 16 residues. This CDR3 reads CASSPLGRSSYNEQFF. DNA for the CDR3: TGTGCCAGCTCACCACTCGGTCGCAGCTCCTACAATGAGCAGTTCTTC.